The clone carrying this TCR beta chain came up a few times. No antigen is known for it. This sample is part of a study of blood T cells in healthy people across ages. Overall study results and limits: Estimated diversity, derived from one million T cells, was regarded as an underestimate. In long-lived donors, naive CD4+ cell counts and diversity exceeded those of aged donors.

Primers used in a second PCR of about 7 to 12 cycles were a sample-barcoded 5' primer and a J-beta primer mix. From the 5' RACE reads, TCRdb called clonotypes with MiXCR, one entry per CDR3 protein. Counted here are approximately 830,000 distinct CDR3 sequences, around 68% occurring once; the ten biggest clones make up roughly 25%. CDR3 length equals 12 residues. CDR1 is MNHEY, CDR2 SVGEGT, per germline. The V and J ends lost 0 bases and 10 bases respectively, with 7 bases between them. V is TRBV6-2 or TRBV6-3 and J is TRBJ2-1; D unclear. Sequenced material: blood. The TCR originated in a man aged 30-40 years in good health. The CDR3 DNA is TGTGCCAGCAGTTACTCGAAAATGGAGCAGTTCTTC. This codes for CASSYSKMEQFF.